Listed below are T cell receptor beta chains from one sample, sequenced in a study of metastatic and nonmetastatic thyroid tumors. MiXCR re-clonotyped the PCR reads for TCRdb. Found here are over 30,000 clones, under 40% of them singletons; the top ten hold about 16%. What was sequenced was tumor tissue. These receptors were collected from a female donor with papillary thyroid cancer or a benign thyroid nodule (not recorded which). Some clones in this sample may be carry-over from other donors' samples. CDR3s include the opening cysteine and the closing phenylalanine or tryptophan. A D gene is named only where the DNA matches it firmly. For some rows the clone size is stated as once, few or many, or as a class when expanded; others skip it.

clone_size,j_call,d_call,v_call,cdr3_nt,cdr3_aa
NA,TRBJ1-3,NA,TRBV12-3/TRBV12-4,TGTGCCAGCACCCCGACAGGAGTTGGAAACACCATATATTTT,CASTPTGVGNTIYF
few,TRBJ2-3,TRBD2,TRBV7-2,TGTGCCAGCAGCTTAGCGGCTAGCGGAAACACAGATACGCAGTATTTT,CASSLAASGNTDTQYF
NA,TRBJ2-1,NA,TRBV5-6,TGTGCCAGCAGTGAGACGACGCTCTCCTACAATGAGCAGTTCTTC,CASSETTLSYNEQFF
few,TRBJ2-3,TRBD2,TRBV5-1,TGCGCCAGCAGCTTGGCCGCGGGAGGGCTCACAGATACGCAGTATTTT,CASSLAAGGLTDTQYF
few,TRBJ2-7,NA,TRBV24-1,TGTGCCACCAGTGATTCCCAGGGATCAGCGCGTTACGAGCAGTACTTC,CATSDSQGSARYEQYF
few,TRBJ2-1,TRBD2,TRBV6-1,TGTGCCAGCATACCGACTAGCGGGAGATACAATGAGCAGTTCTTC,CASIPTSGRYNEQFF
NA,TRBJ2-6,NA,TRBV20-1,TGCAGTGCTGCCGTGTCTGGGGCCAACGTCCTGACTTTC,CSAAVSGANVLTF
NA,TRBJ1-5,NA,TRBV4-1,TGCGCCAGCAGCCTCCGGTCTGGCAATCAGCCCCAGCATTTT,CASSLRSGNQPQHF
NA,TRBJ2-1,NA,TRBV4-3,TGCGCCAGCAGCCAAGATTTTCCCGATGAGCAGTTCTTC,CASSQDFPDEQFF
NA,TRBJ2-7,TRBD2,TRBV20-1,TGCAGTGCTAGAGATCTGCAGCGGCTAGCGGGCTACGAGCAGTACTTC,CSARDLQRLAGYEQYF
NA,TRBJ2-2,TRBD2,TRBV5-1,TGCGCCAGCAGCTTGGTGGCTTGGACTAGCGGGACCGGGGAGCTGTTTTTT,CASSLVAWTSGTGELFF
NA,TRBJ2-3,NA,TRBV20-1,TGCAGTGCTATCCCCCTAGGAAACACAGATACGCAGTATTTT,CSAIPLGNTDTQYF
NA,TRBJ1-2,NA,TRBV5-1,TGCGCCAGCAGCATAGCAACATCTAACTATGGCTACACCTTC,CASSIATSNYGYTF
NA,TRBJ2-1,TRBD2,TRBV12-3/TRBV12-4,TGTGCCAGCAGTTCAGGACTAGCGACCTACAATGAGCAGTTCTTC,CASSSGLATYNEQFF
large,TRBJ2-7,NA,TRBV6-1,TGTGCCAGCAAGGCAGGTCGAACCTCCTACGAGCAGTACTTC,CASKAGRTSYEQYF
few,TRBJ2-2,NA,TRBV7-2,TGTGCCAGCAGTCCGGACTATGGCACCGGGGAGCTGTTTTTT,CASSPDYGTGELFF
NA,TRBJ1-2,NA,TRBV20-1,TGCAGTCGCCCGGGTCCTAACTATGGCTACACCTTC,CSRPGPNYGYTF
NA,TRBJ2-5,NA,TRBV30,TGTGCCTGGAGTAGGGAGACCCAGTACTTC,CAWSRETQYF
NA,TRBJ2-5,TRBD2,TRBV6-5,TGTGCCAGCAGTTCGACTAGCGGGGTTTTGACCCAGTACTTC,CASSSTSGVLTQYF
NA,TRBJ2-7,TRBD2,TRBV20-1,TGCAGTGCTGGGAGGGCAGGGAGCTACGAGCAGTACTTC,CSAGRAGSYEQYF
NA,TRBJ1-5,NA,TRBV15,TGTGCCACCAGCGACCGGACTGGGAGCAATCAGCCCCAGCATTTT,CATSDRTGSNQPQHF
NA,TRBJ2-3,NA,TRBV7-3,TGTGCCAGCAGCTTAATAGCAGGAGATACGCAGTATTTT,CASSLIAGDTQYF
NA,TRBJ1-4,NA,TRBV4-2,TGTGCCAGCAGGCAGTATGAGGGAAAACTGTTTTTT,CASRQYEGKLFF
NA,TRBJ2-1,TRBD2,TRBV24-1,TGTGCCACCAGAAAGGGACTAGCGGGAGGTAATGAGCAGTTCTTC,CATRKGLAGGNEQFF
NA,TRBJ2-7,NA,TRBV27,TGTGCCAGCAGCCTGTTGGGGGCGACCTACGAGCAGTACTTC,CASSLLGATYEQYF
NA,TRBJ1-5,NA,TRBV20-1,TGCAGTGCTAGGGGTCAGAGTTCCAATCAGCCCCAGCATTTT,CSARGQSSNQPQHF
medium-sized,TRBJ2-5,NA,TRBV7-8,TGTGCCAGCAGCACTAGTGCCTCCATCGGACAAGAGACCCAGTACTTC,CASSTSASIGQETQYF
NA,TRBJ2-7,NA,TRBV6-5,TGTGCCAGCACTTTCGGTGAGGATATCTACGAGCAGTACTTC,CASTFGEDIYEQYF
NA,TRBJ1-6,NA,TRBV3-1,TGTGCCAGCAGCCAATACGGACAGTATAATTCACCCCTCCACTTT,CASSQYGQYNSPLHF
NA,TRBJ2-2,TRBD2,TRBV29-1,TGCAGCGTTGTGAGCGGGGTATCGAACACCGGGGAGCTGTTTTTT,CSVVSGVSNTGELFF
NA,TRBJ1-6,TRBD1,TRBV28,TGTGCCAGCAGCTCGGGACAGGGACATTCACCCCTCCACTTT,CASSSGQGHSPLHF
NA,TRBJ2-2,NA,TRBV6-1,TGTGCCAGCAGTTCCAGGGGTCTCAGCGGGGAGCTGTTTTTT,CASSSRGLSGELFF